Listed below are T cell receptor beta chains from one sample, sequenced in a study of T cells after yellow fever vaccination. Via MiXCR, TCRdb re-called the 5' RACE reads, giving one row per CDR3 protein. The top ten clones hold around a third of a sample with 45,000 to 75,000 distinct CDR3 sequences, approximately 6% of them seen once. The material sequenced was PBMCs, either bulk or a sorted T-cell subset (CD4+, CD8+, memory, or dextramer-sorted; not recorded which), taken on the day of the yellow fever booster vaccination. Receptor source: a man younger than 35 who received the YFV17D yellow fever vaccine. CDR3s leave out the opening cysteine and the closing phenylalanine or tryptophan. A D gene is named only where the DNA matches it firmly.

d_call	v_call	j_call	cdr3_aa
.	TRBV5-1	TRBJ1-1	ASSPRGVTEAF
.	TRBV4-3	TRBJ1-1	ASSQESGLLNTEAF
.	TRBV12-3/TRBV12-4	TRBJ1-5	ASSFGQPQH
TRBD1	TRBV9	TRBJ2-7	ASSGTGTGGNEQY
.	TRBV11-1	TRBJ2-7	ASSLGAGRSSYEQY
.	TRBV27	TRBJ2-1	ASGLISYNEQF
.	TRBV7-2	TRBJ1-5	ASSLNGFSNQPQH
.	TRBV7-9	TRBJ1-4	ASSSPDTSANEKLF
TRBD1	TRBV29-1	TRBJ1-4	SVEDPGAGGATNEKLF
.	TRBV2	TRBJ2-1	ASSPGYNEQF
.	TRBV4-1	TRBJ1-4	ASSQWSQPNEKLF
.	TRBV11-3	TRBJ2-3	ASGGATDTQY
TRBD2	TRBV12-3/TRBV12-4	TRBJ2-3	ASRLSPGGGLRTDTQY
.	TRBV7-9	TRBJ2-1	ASSRENNEQF
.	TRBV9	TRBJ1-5	ASSPDSVYQPQH
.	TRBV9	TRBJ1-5	ASSVDGTANQPQH
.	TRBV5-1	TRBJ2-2	ASSRDTANTGELF
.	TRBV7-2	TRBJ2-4	ASSFADEGYIQY
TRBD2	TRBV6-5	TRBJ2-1	ASSYSGAGGYNEQF
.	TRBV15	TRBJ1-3	ATSRDLGDTIY
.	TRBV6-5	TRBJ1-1	ASSHHLNTEAF
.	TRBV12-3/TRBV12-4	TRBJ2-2	ASGDPENTGELF
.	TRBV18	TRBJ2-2	ASSASGELF
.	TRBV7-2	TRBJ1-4	ASSLEKGWANEKLF